This TCR beta chain was sequenced in a study of monozygotic twins with inflammatory bowel disease. Whole-study results and caveats: Twins classed as concordant or discordant showed no difference in repertoire similarity, possibly from limited power. Lower TCRbeta diversity (inverse Simpson) was seen in IBD patients than in healthy co-twins.

The authors made each sample's cDNA in eight separate reactions. Reprocessing the 5' RACE reads, TCRdb reports a single entry for every CDR3 protein and omits DNA. There are 300,000 to 350,000 distinct CDR3 sequences in the sample, with 2% to 2.5% held by the top ten. About this clonotype: Its target is unknown.

CDR3 size: 15 residues. From germline, CDR1 is SGHRS and CDR2 YFSETQ. This TCR derives from a human donor with ulcerative colitis or Crohn's disease, or a healthy co-twin of an affected twin (not recorded which). Sequencing used blood. The chain is built from TRBV5-1 and TRBJ2-2; TCRdb reports TRBD2, a call that lacks DNA to check it against. The CDR3 region is CASSLAGPTPGELFF.